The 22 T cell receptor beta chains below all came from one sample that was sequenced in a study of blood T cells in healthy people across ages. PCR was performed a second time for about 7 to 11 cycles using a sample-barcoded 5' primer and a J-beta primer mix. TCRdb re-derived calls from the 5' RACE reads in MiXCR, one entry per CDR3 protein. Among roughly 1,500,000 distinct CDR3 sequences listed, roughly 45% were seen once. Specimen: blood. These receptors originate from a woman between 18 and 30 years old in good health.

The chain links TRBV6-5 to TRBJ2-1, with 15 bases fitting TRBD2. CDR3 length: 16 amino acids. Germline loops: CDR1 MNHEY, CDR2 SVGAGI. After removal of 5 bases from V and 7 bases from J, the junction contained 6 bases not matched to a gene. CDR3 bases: TGTGCCAGCAGTACTCGGACTAGCGGGGGGGTAAATGAGCAGTTCTTC. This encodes CASSTRTSGGVNEQFF.

The CDR3 DNA reads as TGCGCCAGCAGCCAAGTCAGTCCCCAAGAGACCCAGTACTTC. The encoded protein is CASSQVSPQETQYF. The chain recombines TRBV4-1 with TRBJ2-5; D unclear. Germline-derived CDR1 and CDR2 are MGHRA and YSYEKL. The CDR3 sequence is 14 residues long. The V end was cut by 1 base, the J end by 1 base, with 7 bases between.

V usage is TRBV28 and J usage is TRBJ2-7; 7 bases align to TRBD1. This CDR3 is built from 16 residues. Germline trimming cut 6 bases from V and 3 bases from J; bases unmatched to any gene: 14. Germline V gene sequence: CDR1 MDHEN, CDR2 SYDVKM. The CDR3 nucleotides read TGTGCCAGCAGCCTAAACACAGGGGCCCAGTACTACGAGCAGTACTTC. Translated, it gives CASSLNTGAQYYEQYF.

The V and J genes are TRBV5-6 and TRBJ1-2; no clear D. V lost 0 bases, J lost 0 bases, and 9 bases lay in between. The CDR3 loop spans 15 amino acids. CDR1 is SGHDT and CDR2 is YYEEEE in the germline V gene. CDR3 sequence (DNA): TGTGCCAGCAGCTTGGTCGGCAACTCTAACTATGGCTACACCTTC. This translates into CASSLVGNSNYGYTF.

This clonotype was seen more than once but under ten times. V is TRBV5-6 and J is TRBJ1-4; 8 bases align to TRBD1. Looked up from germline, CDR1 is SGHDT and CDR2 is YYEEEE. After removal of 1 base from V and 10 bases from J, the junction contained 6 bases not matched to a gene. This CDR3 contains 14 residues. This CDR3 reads CASSLRTGGGKLFF. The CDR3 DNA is TGTGCCAGCAGCTTGCGTACAGGGGGGGGAAAACTGTTTTTT.

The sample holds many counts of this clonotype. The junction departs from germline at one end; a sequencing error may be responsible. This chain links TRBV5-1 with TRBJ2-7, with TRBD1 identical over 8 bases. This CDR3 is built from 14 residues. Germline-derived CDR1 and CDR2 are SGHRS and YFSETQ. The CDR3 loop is CASSLGGQGNEQYF. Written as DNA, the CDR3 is TGTGCCAGCAGCTTAGGAGGACAGGGAAACGAGCAGTACTTC.

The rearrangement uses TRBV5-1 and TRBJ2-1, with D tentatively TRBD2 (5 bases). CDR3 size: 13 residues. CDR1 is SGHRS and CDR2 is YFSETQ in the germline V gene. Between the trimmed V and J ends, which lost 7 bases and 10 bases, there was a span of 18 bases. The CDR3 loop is CASRDRSSYEQFF. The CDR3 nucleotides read TGCGCCAGCCGGGATAGAAGCTCCTACGAGCAGTTCTTC.

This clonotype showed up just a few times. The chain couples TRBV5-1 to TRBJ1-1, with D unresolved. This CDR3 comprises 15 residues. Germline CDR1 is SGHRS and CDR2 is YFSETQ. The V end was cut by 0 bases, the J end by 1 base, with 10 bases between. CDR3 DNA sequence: TGCGCCAGCAGCTTGGGAGGTATGGGGAACACTGAAGCTTTCTTT. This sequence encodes CASSLGGMGNTEAFF.

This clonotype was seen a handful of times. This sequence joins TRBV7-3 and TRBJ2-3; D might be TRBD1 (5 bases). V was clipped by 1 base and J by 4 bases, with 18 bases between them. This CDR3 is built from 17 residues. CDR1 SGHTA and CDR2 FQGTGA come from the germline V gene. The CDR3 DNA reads TGTGCCAGCAGCTTAAGGGGCCCCACGCCAGTCGCAGATACGCAGTATTTT. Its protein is CASSLRGPTPVADTQYF.

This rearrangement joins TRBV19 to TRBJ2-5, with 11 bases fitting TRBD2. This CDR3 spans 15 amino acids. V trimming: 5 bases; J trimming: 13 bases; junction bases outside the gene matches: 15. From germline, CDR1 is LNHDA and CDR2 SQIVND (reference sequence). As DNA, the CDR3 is TGTGCCAGTAGTCTTAGACTAGCGGGGTCCTACGAGCGGTACTTC. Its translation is CASSLRLAGSYERYF. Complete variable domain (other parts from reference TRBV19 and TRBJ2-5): DGGITQSPKYLFRKEGQNVTLSCEQNLNHDAMYWYRQDPGQGLRLIYYSQIVNDFQKGDIAEGYSVSREKKESFPLTVTSAQKNPTAFYLCASSLRLAGSYERYFGPGTRLLVL.

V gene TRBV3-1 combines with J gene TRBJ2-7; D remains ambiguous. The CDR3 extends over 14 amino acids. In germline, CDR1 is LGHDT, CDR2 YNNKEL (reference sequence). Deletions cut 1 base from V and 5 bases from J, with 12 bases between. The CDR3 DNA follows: TGTGCCAGCAGCCAAGGTGGGCCCCCGAACGAGCAGTACTTC. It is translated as CASSQGGPPNEQYF.

CDR3 amino acids: CSAEGDNYGYTF. CDR3 sequence (DNA): TGCAGTGCTGAGGGTGATAACTATGGCTACACCTTC. The chain is built from TRBV20-1 and TRBJ1-2; D is uncertain. The length of the CDR3 is 12 residues. Deletions cut 5 bases from V and 1 base from J, with 8 bases between. Looked up from germline, CDR1 is DFQATT and CDR2 is SNEGSKA (reference sequence).

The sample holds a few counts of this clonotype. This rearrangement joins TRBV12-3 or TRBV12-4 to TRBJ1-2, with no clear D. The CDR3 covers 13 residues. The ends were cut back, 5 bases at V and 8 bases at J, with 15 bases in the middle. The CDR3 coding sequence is TGTGCCAGCAGTCTGGGTATTCCGAGCGGCTACACCTTC. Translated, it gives CASSLGIPSGYTF.

This CDR3 reads CASSWGNPEDEKLFF. As DNA, the CDR3 is TGTGCCAGCAGTTGGGGTAATCCGGAGGACGAAAAACTGTTTTTT. The chain has TRBV6-5 and TRBJ1-4; D remains ambiguous. V dropped 4 bases and J dropped 8 bases, with 17 bases sitting between them. This CDR3 is 15 amino acids long. Germline CDR1 MNHEY, CDR2 SVGAGI.

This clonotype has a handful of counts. The CDR3 DNA reads TGTGCCACCAGTCGGAATAGCGGAAGCAATCAGCCCCAGCATTTT. This translates into CATSRNSGSNQPQHF. This rearrangement joins TRBV24-1 to TRBJ1-5; D gene uncertain. This CDR3 has 15 amino acids. Trimming removed 6 bases at V and 1 base at J, with 12 bases between. Germline assignment: CDR1 KGHDR and CDR2 SFDVKD.

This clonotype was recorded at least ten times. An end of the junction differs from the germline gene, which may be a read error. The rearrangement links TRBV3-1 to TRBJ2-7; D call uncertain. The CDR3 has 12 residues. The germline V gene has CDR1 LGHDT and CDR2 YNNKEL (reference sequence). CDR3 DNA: TGCGCCAGCAGCCAAGTGGAATACGAGCAGTACTTC. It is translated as CASSQVEYEQYF.

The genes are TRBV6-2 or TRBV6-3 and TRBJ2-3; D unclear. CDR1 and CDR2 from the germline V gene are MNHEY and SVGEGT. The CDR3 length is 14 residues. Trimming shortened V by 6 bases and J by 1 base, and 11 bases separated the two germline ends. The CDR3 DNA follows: TGTGCCAGCAGCCGGATCCTCGGCACAGATACGCAGTATTTT. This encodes CASSRILGTDTQYF.

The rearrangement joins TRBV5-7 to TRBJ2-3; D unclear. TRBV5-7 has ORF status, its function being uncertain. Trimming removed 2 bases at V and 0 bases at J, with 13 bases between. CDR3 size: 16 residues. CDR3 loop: CASSFRHRYSTDTQYF. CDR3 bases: TGTGCCAGCAGCTTTAGACATAGGTATAGCACAGATACGCAGTATTTT.

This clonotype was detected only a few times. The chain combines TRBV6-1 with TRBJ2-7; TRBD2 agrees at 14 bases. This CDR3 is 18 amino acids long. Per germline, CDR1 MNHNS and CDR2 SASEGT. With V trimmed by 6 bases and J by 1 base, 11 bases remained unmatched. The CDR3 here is CASRTGTSGSVWSYEQYF. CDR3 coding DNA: TGTGCCAGCAGAACAGGGACTAGCGGGAGTGTATGGTCCTACGAGCAGTACTTC.

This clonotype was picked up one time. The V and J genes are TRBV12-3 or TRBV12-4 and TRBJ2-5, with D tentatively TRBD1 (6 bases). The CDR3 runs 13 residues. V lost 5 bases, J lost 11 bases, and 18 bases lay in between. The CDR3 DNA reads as TGTGCCAGCAGTCTGACCCAACAGGGCAAGCAGTACTTC. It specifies CASSLTQQGKQYF.

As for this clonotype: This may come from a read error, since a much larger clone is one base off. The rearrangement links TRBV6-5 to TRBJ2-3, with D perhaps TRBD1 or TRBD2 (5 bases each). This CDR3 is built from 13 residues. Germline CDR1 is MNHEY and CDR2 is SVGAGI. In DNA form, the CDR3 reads TGTGCCACGTTAGCGATGGCGACAGATGCGCAGTATTTT. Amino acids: CATLAMATDAQYF.

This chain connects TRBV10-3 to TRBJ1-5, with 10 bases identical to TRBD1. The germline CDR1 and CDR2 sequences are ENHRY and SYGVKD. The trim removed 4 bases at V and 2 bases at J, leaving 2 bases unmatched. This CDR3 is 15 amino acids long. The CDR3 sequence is CAISGDRGGNQPQHF. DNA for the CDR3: TGTGCCATCAGTGGGGACAGGGGTGGCAATCAGCCCCAGCATTTT.